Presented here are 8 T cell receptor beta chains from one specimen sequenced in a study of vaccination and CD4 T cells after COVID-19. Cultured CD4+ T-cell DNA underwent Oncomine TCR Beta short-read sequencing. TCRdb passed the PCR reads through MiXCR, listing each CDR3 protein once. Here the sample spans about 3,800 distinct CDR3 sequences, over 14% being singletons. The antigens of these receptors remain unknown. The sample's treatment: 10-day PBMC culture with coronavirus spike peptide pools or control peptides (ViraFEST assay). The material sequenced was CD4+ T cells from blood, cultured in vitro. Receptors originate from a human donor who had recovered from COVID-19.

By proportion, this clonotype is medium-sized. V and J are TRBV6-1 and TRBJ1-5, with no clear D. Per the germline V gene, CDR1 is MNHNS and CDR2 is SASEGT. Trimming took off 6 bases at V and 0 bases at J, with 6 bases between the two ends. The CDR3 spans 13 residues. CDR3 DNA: TGTGCCAGCAGGGGAAATAGCAATCAGCCCCAGCATTTT. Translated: CASRGNSNQPQHF.

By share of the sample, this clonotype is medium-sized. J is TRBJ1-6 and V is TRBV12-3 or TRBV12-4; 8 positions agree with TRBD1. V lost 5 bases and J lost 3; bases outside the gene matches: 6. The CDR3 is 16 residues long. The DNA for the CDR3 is TGTGCCAGCAGTCCCCCCGGACAGGGCTATAATTCACCCCTCCACTTT. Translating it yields CASSPPGQGYNSPLHF.

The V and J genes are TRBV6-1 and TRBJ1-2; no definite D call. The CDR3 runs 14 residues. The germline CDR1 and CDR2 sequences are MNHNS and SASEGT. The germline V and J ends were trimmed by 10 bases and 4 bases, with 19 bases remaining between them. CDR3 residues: CATRSAGLAYGYTF. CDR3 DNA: TGTGCCACCCGTTCTGCCGGCCTGGCCTATGGCTACACCTTC.

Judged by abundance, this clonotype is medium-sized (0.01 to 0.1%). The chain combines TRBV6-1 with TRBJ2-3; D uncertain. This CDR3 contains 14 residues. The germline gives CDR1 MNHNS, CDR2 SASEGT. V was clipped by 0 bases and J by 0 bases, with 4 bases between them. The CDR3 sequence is CASSEAGSTDTQYF. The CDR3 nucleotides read TGTGCCAGCAGTGAAGCCGGGAGCACAGATACGCAGTATTTT.

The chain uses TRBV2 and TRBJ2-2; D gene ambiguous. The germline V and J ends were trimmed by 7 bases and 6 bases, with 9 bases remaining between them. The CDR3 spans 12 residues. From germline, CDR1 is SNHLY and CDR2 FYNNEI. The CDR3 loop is CASNLASGELFF. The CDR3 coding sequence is TGTGCCAGCAATCTTGCGTCCGGGGAGCTGTTTTTT.

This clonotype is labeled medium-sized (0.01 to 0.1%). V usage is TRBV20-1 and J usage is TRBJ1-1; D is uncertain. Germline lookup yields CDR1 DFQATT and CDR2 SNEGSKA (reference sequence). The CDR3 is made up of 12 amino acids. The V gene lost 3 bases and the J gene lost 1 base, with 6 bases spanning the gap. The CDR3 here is CSARLGNTEAFF. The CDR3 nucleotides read TGCAGTGCTAGGCTGGGGAACACTGAAGCTTTCTTT.

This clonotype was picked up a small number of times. CDR3 in amino acids: CATGTSGGPVETQYF. DNA of the CDR3: TGTGCCACCGGGACTAGCGGGGGGCCGGTGGAGACCCAGTACTTC. V usage is TRBV19 and J usage is TRBJ2-5; 15 bases are shared with TRBD2. The CDR3 spans 15 residues. Germline loops: CDR1 LNHDA, CDR2 SQIVND (reference sequence). The junction had 8 bases not matched to a gene; V was cut back by 10 bases and J by 5 bases.

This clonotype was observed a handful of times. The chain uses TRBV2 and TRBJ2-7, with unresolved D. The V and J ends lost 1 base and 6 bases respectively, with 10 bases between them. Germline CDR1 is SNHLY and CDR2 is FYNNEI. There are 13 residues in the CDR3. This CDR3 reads CASSEGSIGEQYF. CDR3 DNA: TGTGCCAGCAGTGAAGGGAGTATTGGCGAGCAGTACTTC.